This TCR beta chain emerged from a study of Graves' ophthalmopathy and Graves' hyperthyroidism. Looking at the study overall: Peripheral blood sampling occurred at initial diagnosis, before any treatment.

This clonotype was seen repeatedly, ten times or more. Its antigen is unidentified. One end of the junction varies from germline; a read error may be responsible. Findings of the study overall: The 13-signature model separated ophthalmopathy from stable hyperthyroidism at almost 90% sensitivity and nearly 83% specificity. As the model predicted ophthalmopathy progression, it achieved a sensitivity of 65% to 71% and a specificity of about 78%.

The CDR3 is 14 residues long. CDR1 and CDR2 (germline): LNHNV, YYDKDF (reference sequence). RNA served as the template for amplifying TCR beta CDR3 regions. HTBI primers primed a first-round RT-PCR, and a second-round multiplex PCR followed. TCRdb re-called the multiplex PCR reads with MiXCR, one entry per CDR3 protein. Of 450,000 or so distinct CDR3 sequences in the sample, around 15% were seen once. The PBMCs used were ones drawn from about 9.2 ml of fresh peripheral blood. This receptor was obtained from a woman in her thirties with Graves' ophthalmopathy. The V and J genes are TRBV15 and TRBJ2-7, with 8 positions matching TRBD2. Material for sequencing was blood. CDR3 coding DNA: TGTGCCACCAGCAGCGGGACTAGTGGATACGAGCAGTACTTT. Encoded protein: CATSSGTSGYEQYF.